Sequencing of this TCR beta chain was carried out in a study of blood T cell repertoires in COVID-19. Turning to the study itself: The United States, Italy and Spain provided the acute and convalescent COVID-19 samples. PBMCs, B-cell-depleted T cells, or T cells provided the cDNA or gDNA that made up the material.

The germline gives CDR1 SNHLY, CDR2 FYNNEI. Trimming cost V 9 bases and J 9 bases, with 9 bases left between them. This CDR3 spans 10 amino acids. Original data processing: Amplified reference gene primers provided the basis for estimating nucleated cell counts. Using immunoSEQ multiplex PCR, the repertoire was profiled, and TCRdb retains in-frame clones only, with some absent. Clone size and the V and J calls come from that table; the DNA yielded D and trimming. The sample has fewer than 350,000 clones, around 81% seen once; the top ten hold around 4.1%. This clone showed up many times. This rearrangement joins TRBV2 to TRBJ2-1; D remains ambiguous. Sequenced material: peripheral blood. The TCR sequence derives from a woman in her fifties or sixties with active or convalescent COVID-19. In DNA, the CDR3 is TGTGCCAGTGGCGGATCTGAGCAGTTCTTC. It yields the protein CASGGSEQFF.